This T cell receptor (beta chain) was profiled in a study of blood T cell repertoires in COVID-19. The protocol was immunoSEQ multiplex PCR, while the TCRdb copy is restricted to in-frame clones and leaves out a portion. The sample holds some 320,000 clones, 85% seen once. The trim removed 3 bases at V and 2 bases at J, leaving 21 bases unmatched. From germline, CDR1 is MGHRA and CDR2 YSYEKL. This CDR3 region has 21 residues. V usage is TRBV4-1 and J usage is TRBJ1-5, with 8 bases lining up with TRBD1. Sequenced input: PBMCs or T cells enriched from blood (not recorded which). The origin of this receptor is a woman in her 30s who had been exposed to COVID-19. The CDR3 DNA sequence: TGCGCCAGCAGCCACGCCGGCTGGGCTACAGGGGGAACGGGGGGCAATCAGCCCCAGCATTTT. Encoded protein: CASSHAGWATGGTGGNQPQHF.